This record covers a single T cell receptor beta chain. TCRdb's copy holds only in-frame clones and misses some; the assay was immunoSEQ multiplex PCR. The sample carries roughly 130,000 clones, 70% to 80% recorded once. J gave up 10 bases and V 6 bases, and 7 bases lay outside the gene matches. The CDR3 loop spans 13 amino acids. Looked up from germline, CDR1 is MDHEN and CDR2 is SYDVKM. This specimen comes from a study of blood T cell repertoires in COVID-19. The V and J genes are TRBV28 and TRBJ1-4; the match to TRBD1 covers 8 bases. Source material: peripheral blood. The sequence was obtained from a woman in her sixties or seventies with COVID-19, enrolled during active disease. The CDR3 bases are TGTGCCAGCAGACGGACAGGGACGGGAAAACTGTTTTTT. Translation: CASRRTGTGKLFF.